This T cell receptor (beta chain) was captured in a study of long-term antiretroviral therapy in people with HIV. Study-level results: After ART, diversity increased yet remained lower than transplant donor controls. Dominant in the repertoire at all time points were clones expanded before ART.

Comments on this clone: Its specificity is not known.

With survey level as its setting, the immunoSEQ assay was v3.0. The study targeted about 40,000-55,000 T-cell genomes per sample in sequencing. TCRdb's table, derived via immunoSEQ multiplex PCR, lists solely in-frame clones and lacks some. The repertoire includes 38,000 or so clones, 80% of them detected once, and around 5.1% sits in the top ten. V lost 4 bases to trimming and J lost 1 base, with 10 bases between them. The CDR3 is made up of 14 amino acids. Looked up from germline, CDR1 is SGHRS and CDR2 is YFSETQ. No donor had fewer than one pre-ART PBMC sample or fewer than two post-ART PBMC samples.

The chain is built from TRBV5-1 and TRBJ2-3, with D possibly being TRBD2 (5 bases). The sequenced sample was unsorted PBMCs, obtained 1.5 years after starting antiretroviral therapy. This clonotype was sampled from a man between 18 and 35 years old with HIV. The CDR3 loop reads CASSIPAGTDTQYF. As DNA, the CDR3 is TGCGCCAGCAGCATACCAGCGGGCACAGATACGCAGTATTTT.